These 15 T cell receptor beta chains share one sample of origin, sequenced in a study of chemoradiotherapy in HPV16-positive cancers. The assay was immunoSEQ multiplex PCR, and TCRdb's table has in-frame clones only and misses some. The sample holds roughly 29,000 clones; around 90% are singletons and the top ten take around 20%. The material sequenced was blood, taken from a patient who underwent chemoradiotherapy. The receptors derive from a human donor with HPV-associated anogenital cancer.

DNA of the CDR3: TGCGCCAGCAGCCGTGACCGGAACACTGAAGCTTTCTTT. Protein sequence: CASSRDRNTEAFF. The chain has TRBV5-1 and TRBJ1-1; no firm D call. The germline V gene has CDR1 SGHRS and CDR2 YFSETQ. V lost 4 bases to trimming and J lost 1 base, with 8 bases between them. CDR3 length equals 13 residues.

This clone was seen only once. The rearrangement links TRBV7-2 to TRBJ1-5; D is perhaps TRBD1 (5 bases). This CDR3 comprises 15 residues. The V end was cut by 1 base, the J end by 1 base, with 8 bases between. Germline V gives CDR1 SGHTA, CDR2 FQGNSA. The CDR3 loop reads CASSLGTQSNQPQHF. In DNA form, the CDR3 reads TGTGCCAGCAGCTTAGGGACACAGAGCAATCAGCCCCAGCATTTT. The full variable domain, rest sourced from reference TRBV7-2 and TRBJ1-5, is GAGVSQSPSNKVTEKGKDVELRCDPISGHTALYWYRQSLGQGLEFLIYFQGNSAPDKSGLPSDRFSAERTGGSVSTLTIQRTQQEDSAVYLCASSLGTQSNQPQHFGDGTRLSIL.

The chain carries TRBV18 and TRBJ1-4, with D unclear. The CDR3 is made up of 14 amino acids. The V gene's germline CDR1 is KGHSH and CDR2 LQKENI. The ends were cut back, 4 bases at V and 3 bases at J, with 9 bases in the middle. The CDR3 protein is CASSLQRANEKLFF. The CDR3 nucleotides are TGTGCCAGCTCACTCCAGAGGGCTAATGAAAAACTGTTTTTT.

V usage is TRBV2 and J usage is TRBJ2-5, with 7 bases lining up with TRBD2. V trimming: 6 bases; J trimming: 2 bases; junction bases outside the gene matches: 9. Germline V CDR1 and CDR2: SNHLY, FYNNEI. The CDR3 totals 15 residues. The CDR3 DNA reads TGTGCCAGCAGCCCCCCAGGGAGGGTGCAAGAGACCCAGTACTTC. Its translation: CASSPPGRVQETQYF.

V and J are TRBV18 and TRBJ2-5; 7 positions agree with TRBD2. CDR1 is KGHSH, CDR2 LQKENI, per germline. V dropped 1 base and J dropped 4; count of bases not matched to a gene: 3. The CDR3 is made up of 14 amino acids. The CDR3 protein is CASSPLSSGETQYF. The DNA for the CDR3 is TGTGCCAGCTCACCACTCTCTAGCGGAGAGACCCAGTACTTC. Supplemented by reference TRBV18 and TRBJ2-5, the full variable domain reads NAGVMQNPRHLVRRRGQEARLRCSPMKGHSHVYWYRQLPEEGLKFMVYLQKENIIDESGMPKERFSAEFPKEGPSILRIQQVVRGDSAAYFCASSPLSSGETQYFGPGTRLLVL.

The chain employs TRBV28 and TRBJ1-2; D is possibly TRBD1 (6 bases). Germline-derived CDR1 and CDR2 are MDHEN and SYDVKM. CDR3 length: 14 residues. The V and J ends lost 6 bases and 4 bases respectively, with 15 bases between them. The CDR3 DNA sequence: TGTGCCAGCAGGAGTACGGGGGGCTTCTATGGCTACACCTTC. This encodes CASRSTGGFYGYTF.

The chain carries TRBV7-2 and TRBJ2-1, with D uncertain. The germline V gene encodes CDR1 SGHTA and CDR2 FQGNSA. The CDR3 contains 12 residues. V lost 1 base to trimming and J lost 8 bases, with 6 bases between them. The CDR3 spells CASSLGGDEQFF. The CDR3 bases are TGTGCCAGCAGCTTAGGTGGGGATGAGCAGTTCTTC.

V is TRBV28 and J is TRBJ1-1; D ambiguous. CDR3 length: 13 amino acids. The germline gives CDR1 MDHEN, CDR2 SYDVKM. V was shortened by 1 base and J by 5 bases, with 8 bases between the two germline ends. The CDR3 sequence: CASSLFAGTEAFF. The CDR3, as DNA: TGTGCCAGCAGTTTATTTGCCGGGACTGAAGCTTTCTTT.

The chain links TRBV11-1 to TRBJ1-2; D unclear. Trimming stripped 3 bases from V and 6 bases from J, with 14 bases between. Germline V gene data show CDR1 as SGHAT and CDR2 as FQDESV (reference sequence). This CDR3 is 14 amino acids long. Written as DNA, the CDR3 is TGTGCCAGCAGCTTGAGGGAAGTAAACCATGGCTACACCTTC. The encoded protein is CASSLREVNHGYTF.

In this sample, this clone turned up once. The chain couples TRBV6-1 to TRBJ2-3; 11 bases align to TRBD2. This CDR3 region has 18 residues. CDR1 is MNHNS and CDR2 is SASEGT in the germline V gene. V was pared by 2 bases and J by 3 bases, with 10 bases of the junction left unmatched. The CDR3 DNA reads TGTGCCAGCAGTGAACCGTTTGTACTAGCGGGAGAGACAGATACGCAGTATTTT. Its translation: CASSEPFVLAGETDTQYF.

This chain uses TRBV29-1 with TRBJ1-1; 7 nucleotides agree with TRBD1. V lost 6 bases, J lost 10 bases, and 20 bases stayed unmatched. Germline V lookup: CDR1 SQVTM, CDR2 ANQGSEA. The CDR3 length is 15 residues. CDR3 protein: CSVIAAHRQGGTAFF. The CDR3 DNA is TGCAGCGTCATCGCGGCACATAGACAGGGTGGGACAGCTTTCTTT. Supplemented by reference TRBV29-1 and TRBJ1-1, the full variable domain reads SAVISQKPSRDICQRGTSLTIQCQVDSQVTMMFWYRQQPGQSLTLIATANQGSEATYESGFVIDKFPISRPNLTFSTLTVSNMSPEDSSIYLCSVIAAHRQGGTAFFGQGTRLTVV.

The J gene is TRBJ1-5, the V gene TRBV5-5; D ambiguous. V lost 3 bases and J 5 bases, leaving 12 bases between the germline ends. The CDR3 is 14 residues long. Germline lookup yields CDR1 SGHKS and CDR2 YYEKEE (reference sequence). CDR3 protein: CASSSRSSDQPQHF. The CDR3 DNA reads TGTGCCAGCAGCTCCCGCTCTTCCGATCAGCCCCAGCATTTT.

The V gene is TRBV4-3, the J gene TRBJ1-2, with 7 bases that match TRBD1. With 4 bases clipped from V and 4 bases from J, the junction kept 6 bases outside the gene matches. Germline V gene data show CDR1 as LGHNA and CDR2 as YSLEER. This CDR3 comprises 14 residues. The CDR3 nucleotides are TGCGCCAGCAGCCCGACAGGGAAGAGCTATGGCTACACCTTC. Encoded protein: CASSPTGKSYGYTF.

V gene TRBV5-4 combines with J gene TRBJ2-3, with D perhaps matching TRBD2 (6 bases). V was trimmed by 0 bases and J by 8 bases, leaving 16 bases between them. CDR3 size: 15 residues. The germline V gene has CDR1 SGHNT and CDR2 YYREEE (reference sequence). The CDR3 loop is CASSLAGLATGTQYF. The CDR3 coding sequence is TGTGCCAGCAGCTTGGCCGGGCTAGCGACGGGTACGCAGTATTTT.

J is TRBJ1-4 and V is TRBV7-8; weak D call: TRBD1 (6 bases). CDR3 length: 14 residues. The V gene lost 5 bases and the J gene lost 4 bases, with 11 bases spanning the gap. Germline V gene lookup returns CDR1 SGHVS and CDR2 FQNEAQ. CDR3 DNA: TGTGCCAGCAGCACAGGGCTGGGTAATGAAAAACTGTTTTTT. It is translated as CASSTGLGNEKLFF.